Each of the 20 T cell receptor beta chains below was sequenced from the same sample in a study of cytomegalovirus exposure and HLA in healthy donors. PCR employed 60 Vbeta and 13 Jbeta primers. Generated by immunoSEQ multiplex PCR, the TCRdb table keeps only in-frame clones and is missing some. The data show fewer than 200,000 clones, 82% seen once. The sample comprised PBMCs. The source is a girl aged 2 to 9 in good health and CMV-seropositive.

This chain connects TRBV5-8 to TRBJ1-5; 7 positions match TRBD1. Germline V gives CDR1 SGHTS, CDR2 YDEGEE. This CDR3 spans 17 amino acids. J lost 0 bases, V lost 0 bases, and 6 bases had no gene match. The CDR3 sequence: CASSLVGTVYSNQPQHF. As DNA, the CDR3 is TGTGCCAGCAGCTTGGTGGGGACAGTTTATAGCAATCAGCCCCAGCATTTT.

CDR3 DNA sequence: TGCGCCAGCAGCCAAGAGGGGGGGACAGGGTTCGCCAACTATGGCTACACCTTC. This sequence encodes CASSQEGGTGFANYGYTF. The V call is TRBV4-1, the J call TRBJ1-2, with 9 bases aligning to TRBD1. CDR3 length equals 18 residues. Germline assignment: CDR1 MGHRA and CDR2 YSYEKL. Trimming at V came to 0 bases and at J to 2 bases, leaving 10 bases not matched to a gene.

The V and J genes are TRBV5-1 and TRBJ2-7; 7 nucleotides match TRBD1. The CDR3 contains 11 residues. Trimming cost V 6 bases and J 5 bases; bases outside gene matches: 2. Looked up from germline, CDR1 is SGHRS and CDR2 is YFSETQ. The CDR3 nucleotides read TGCGCCAGCACAGGGGGAGACGAGCAGTACTTC. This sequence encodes CASTGGDEQYF.

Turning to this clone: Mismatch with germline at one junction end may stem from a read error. CDR3 in DNA: TGTGCCTCCTCACCGGGGGGGAATGGCTACCCCTTC. Its translation: CASSPGGNGYPF. This sequence joins TRBV30 and TRBJ1-2; D perhaps matches TRBD1 (5 bases). Germline V CDR1 and CDR2: GTSNPN, SVGIG (reference sequence). The CDR3 loop spans 12 amino acids.

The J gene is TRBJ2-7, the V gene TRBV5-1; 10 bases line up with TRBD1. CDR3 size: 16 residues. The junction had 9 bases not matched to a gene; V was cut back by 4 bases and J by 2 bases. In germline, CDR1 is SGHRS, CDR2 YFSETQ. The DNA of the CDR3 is TGCGCCAGCAGCCCATTGACAGGGGGCTTCACCTACGAGCAGTACTTC. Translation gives CASSPLTGGFTYEQYF.

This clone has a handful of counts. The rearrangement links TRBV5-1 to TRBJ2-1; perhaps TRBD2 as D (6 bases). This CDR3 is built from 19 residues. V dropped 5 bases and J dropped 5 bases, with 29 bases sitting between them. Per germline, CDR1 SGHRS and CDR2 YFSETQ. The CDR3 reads CASRLASWSERARNNEQFF. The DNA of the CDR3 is TGCGCCAGCAGACTAGCATCCTGGTCCGAGCGAGCCCGAAACAATGAGCAGTTCTTC. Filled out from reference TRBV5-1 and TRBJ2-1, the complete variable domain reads KAGVTQTPRYLIKTRGQQVTLSCSPISGHRSVSWYQQTPGQGLQFLFEYFSETQRNKGNFPGRFSGRQFSNSRSEMNVSTLELGDSALYLCASRLASWSERARNNEQFFGPGTRLTVL.

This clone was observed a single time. The CDR3 sequence: CASGCPSYEQYF. Written as DNA, the CDR3 is TGTGCTAGTGGTTGTCCGTCTTACGAGCAGTACTTC. The gene calls are TRBV12-5 and TRBJ2-7, with D uncertain. The V end lost 4 bases, the J end lost 4 bases, and 8 bases lay between the germline ends. CDR1 and CDR2 (germline): LGHNT, FRNRAP. This CDR3 has 12 residues.

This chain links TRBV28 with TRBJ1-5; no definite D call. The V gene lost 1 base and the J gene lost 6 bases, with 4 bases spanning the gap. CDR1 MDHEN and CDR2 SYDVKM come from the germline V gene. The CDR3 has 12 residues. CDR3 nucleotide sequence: TGTGCCAGCAGTTTATTATCTCAGCCCCAGCATTTT. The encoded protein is CASSLLSQPQHF. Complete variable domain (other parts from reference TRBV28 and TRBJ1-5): DVKVTQSSRYLVKRTGEKVFLECVQDMDHENMFWYRQDPGLGLRLIYFSYDVKMKEKGDIPEGYSVSREKKERFSLILESASTNQTSMYLCASSLLSQPQHFGDGTRLSIL.

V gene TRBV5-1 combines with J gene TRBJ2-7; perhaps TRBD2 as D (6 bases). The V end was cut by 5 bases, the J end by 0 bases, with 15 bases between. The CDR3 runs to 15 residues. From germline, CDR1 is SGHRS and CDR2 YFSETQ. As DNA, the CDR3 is TGCGCCAGCAGAGCCGGGACTCCGAGCTCCTACGAGCAGTACTTC. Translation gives CASRAGTPSSYEQYF.

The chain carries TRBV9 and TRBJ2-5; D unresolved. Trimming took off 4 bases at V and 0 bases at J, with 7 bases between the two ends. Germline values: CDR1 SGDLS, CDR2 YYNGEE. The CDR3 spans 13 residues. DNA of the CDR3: TGTGCCAGCAGCTCACTGGACCAAGAGACCCAGTACTTC. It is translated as CASSSLDQETQYF.

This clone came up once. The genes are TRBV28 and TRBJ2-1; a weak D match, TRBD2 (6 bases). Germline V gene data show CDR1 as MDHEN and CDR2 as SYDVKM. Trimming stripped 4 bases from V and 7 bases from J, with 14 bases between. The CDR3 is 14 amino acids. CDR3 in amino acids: CASSSRGAGNEQFF. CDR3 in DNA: TGTGCCAGCAGTTCCCGCGGGGCGGGGAATGAGCAGTTCTTC. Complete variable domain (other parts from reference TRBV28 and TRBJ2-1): DVKVTQSSRYLVKRTGEKVFLECVQDMDHENMFWYRQDPGLGLRLIYFSYDVKMKEKGDIPEGYSVSREKKERFSLILESASTNQTSMYLCASSSRGAGNEQFFGPGTRLTVL.

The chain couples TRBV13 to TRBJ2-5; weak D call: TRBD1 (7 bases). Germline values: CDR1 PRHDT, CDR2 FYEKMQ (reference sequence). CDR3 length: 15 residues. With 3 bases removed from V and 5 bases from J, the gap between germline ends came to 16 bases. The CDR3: CASSFTGEAGETQYF. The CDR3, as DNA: TGTGCCAGCAGCTTCACAGGGGAGGCGGGGGAGACCCAGTACTTC. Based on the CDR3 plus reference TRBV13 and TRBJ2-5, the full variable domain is AAGVIQSPRHLIKEKRETATLKCYPIPRHDTVYWYQQGPGQDPQFLISFYEKMQSDKGSIPDRFSAQQFSDYHSELNMSSLELGDSALYFCASSFTGEAGETQYFGPGTRLLVL.

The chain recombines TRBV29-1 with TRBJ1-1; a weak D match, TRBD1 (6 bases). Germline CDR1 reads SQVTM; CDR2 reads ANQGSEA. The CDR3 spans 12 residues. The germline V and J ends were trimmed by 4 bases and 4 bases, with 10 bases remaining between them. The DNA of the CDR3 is TGCAGCGTTGGAGGCAGGGGCACTGAAGCTTTCTTT. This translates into CSVGGRGTEAFF.

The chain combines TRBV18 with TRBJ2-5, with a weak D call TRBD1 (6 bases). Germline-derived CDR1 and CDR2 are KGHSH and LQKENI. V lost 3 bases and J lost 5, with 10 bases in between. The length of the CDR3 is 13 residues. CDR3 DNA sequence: TGTGCCAGCTCACCGGGACAAAGGGAGACCCAGTACTTC. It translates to CASSPGQRETQYF. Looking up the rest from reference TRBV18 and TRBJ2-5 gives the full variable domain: NAGVMQNPRHLVRRRGQEARLRCSPMKGHSHVYWYRQLPEEGLKFMVYLQKENIIDESGMPKERFSAEFPKEGPSILRIQQVVRGDSAAYFCASSPGQRETQYFGPGTRLLVL.

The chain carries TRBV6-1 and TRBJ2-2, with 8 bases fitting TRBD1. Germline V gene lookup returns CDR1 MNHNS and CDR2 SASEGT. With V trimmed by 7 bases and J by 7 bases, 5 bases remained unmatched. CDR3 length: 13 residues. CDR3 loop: CASTDRGGGELFF. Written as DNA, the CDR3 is TGTGCCAGCACCGACAGGGGAGGCGGGGAGCTGTTTTTT.

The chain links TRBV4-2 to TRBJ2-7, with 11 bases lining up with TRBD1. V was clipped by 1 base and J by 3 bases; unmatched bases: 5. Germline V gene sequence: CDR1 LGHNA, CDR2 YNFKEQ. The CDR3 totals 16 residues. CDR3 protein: CASSQARGQGVYEQYF. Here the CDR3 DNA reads TGTGCCAGCAGCCAAGCAAGGGGACAGGGGGTCTACGAGCAGTACTTC.

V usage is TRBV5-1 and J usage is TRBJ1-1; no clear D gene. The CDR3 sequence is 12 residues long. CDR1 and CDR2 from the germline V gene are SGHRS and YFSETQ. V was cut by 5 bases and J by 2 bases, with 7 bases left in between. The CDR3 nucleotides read TGCGCCAGCAGGGTTGGCAACACTGAAGCTTTCTTT. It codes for CASRVGNTEAFF. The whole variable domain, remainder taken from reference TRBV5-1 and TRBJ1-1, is KAGVTQTPRYLIKTRGQQVTLSCSPISGHRSVSWYQQTPGQGLQFLFEYFSETQRNKGNFPGRFSGRQFSNSRSEMNVSTLELGDSALYLCASRVGNTEAFFGQGTRLTVV.

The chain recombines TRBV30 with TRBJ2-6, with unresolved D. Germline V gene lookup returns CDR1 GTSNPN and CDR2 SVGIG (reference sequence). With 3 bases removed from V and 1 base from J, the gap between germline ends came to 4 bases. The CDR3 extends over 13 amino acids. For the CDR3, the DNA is TGTGCCTGGAGACTTTCTGGGGCCAACGTCCTGACTTTC. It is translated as CAWRLSGANVLTF.

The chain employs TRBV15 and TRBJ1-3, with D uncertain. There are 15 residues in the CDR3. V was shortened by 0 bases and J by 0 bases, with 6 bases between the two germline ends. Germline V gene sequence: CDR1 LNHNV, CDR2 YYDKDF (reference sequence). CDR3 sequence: CATSRDLSSGNTIYF. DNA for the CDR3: TGTGCCACCAGCAGAGATCTGTCCTCTGGAAACACCATATATTTT. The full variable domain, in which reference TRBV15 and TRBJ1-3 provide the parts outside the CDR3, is DAMVIQNPRYQVTQFGKPVTLSCSQTLNHNVMYWYQQKSSQAPKLLFHYYDKDFNNEADTPDNFQSRRPNTSFCFLDIRSPGLGDTAMYLCATSRDLSSGNTIYFGEGSWLTVV.

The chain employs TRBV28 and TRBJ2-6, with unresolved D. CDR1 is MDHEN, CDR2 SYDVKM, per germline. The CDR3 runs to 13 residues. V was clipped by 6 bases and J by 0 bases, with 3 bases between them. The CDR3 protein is CASRRSGANVLTF. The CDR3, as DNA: TGTGCCAGCAGGCGCTCTGGGGCCAACGTCCTGACTTTC.